The 32 T cell receptor beta chains below all came from one sample that was sequenced in a study of regulatory T cells in long-lasting Graves disease. Building the TCR beta libraries relied on iRepertoire HTBI primers, and CDR3 regions underwent Arm-PCR. TCRdb reanalysed the multiplex PCR reads using MiXCR and keeps one entry per CDR3 protein. The table lists 500,000 or so distinct CDR3 sequences, 14% of them singletons, with roughly 15% in the top ten. The time point here: newly diagnosed GD, antithyroid drugs for less than 3 months. The TCR library was made from RNA that had been extracted from PBMCs in TRIzol. This same sample was also taken into another study, of T cells in Graves' hyperthyroidism and ophthalmopathy.

Sequenced here: peripheral blood mononuclear cells (PBMCs), sampled at new diagnosis, from a patient treated with antithyroid drugs. These TCRs come from a woman aged 45-65 years with Graves disease.

The chain joins TRBV3-1 to TRBJ1-4; D not certain. The germline CDR1 and CDR2 sequences are LGHDT and YNNKEL (reference sequence). Deletions cut 4 bases from V and 8 bases from J, with 11 bases between. The CDR3 loop spans 13 amino acids. CDR3: CASSLNRREKLFF. In nucleotides, the CDR3 is TGTGCCAGCAGCCTAAACAGAAGGGAAAAACTGTTTTTT.

The V call is TRBV19, the J call TRBJ2-2; 13 positions agree with TRBD2. The CDR3 contains 13 residues. Germline CDR1 and CDR2: LNHDA and SQIVND (reference sequence). CDR3 region: CAGLAGVNGELFF. CDR3 nucleotide sequence: TGTGCTGGACTAGCGGGAGTGAACGGGGAGCTGTTTTTT.

J is TRBJ2-7 and V is TRBV6-5; D not certain. There are 11 residues in the CDR3. CDR1 MNHEY and CDR2 SVGAGI come from the germline V gene. The V gene lost 2 bases and the J gene lost 6 bases, with 5 bases spanning the gap. The CDR3 reads CASSYGSEQYF. The CDR3 region has the DNA TGTGCCAGCAGTTACGGTTCCGAGCAGTACTTC.

The table lists this clonotype with many counts. The chain has TRBV6-1 and TRBJ2-5, with TRBD1 identical over 9 bases. The junction had 7 bases not matched to a gene; V was cut back by 4 bases and J by 1 base. Germline V gives CDR1 MNHNS, CDR2 SASEGT. The CDR3 spans 16 residues. The CDR3 DNA follows: TGTGCCAGCAGTGTTAACAGGGGGCCGCCCCAAGAGACCCAGTACTTC. Protein: CASSVNRGPPQETQYF.

The rearrangement links TRBV10-3 to TRBJ1-1; D not resolved. This CDR3 spans 14 amino acids. Deletions cut 4 bases from V and 1 base from J, with 10 bases between. CDR1 is ENHRY and CDR2 is SYGVKD in the germline V gene. CDR3 nucleotides: TGTGCCATCAGTGGGACCACACCGAACACTGAAGCTTTCTTT. This gives the protein CAISGTTPNTEAFF.

In this sample, this clonotype turned up many times. This chain links TRBV9 with TRBJ2-2; no definite D call. CDR1 is SGDLS and CDR2 is YYNGEE in the germline V gene. Trimming stripped 0 bases from V and 7 bases from J, with 4 bases between. The CDR3 has 12 amino acids. The CDR3 loop is CASSVDSGELFF. CDR3 DNA sequence: TGTGCCAGCAGCGTAGATAGCGGGGAGCTGTTTTTT. The variable domain in full, completed from reference TRBV9 and TRBJ2-2, reads DSGVTQTPKHLITATGQRVTLRCSPRSGDLSVYWYQQSLDQGLQFLIQYYNGEERAKGNILERFSAQQFPDLHSELNLSSLELGDSALYFCASSVDSGELFFGEGSRLTVL.

V gene TRBV12-3 or TRBV12-4 combines with J gene TRBJ1-1, with 9 bases that match TRBD1. This CDR3 contains 15 residues. V was pared by 4 bases and J by 4 bases, with 7 bases of the junction left unmatched. The CDR3 reads CASSSRTGVGTEAFF. DNA of the CDR3: TGTGCCAGCAGTTCACGGACAGGGGTAGGCACTGAAGCTTTCTTT.

The chain uses TRBV9 and TRBJ2-1; 9 positions agree with TRBD2. Trimming cost V 0 bases and J 7 bases; bases outside gene matches: 5. Germline-derived CDR1 and CDR2 are SGDLS and YYNGEE. The CDR3 consists of 15 residues. The CDR3 DNA reads as TGTGCCAGCAGCGTAGGGTTAGCGGGAGTAAATGAGCAGTTCTTC. It encodes CASSVGLAGVNEQFF.

The chain uses TRBV2 and TRBJ2-3; weak D call: TRBD2 (6 bases). This CDR3 spans 15 amino acids. Germline V lookup: CDR1 SNHLY, CDR2 FYNNEI. The germline V and J ends were trimmed by 4 bases and 5 bases, with 16 bases remaining between them. CDR3 sequence reads: CASSVDGRGIDTQYF. In DNA, the CDR3 is TGTGCCAGCAGTGTAGACGGGAGAGGGATAGATACGCAGTATTTT. Full variable domain (missing parts from reference TRBV2 and TRBJ2-3): EPEVTQTPSHQVTQMGQEVILRCVPISNHLYFYWYRQILGQKVEFLVSFYNNEISEKSEIFDDQFSVERPDGSNFTLKIRSTKLEDSAMYFCASSVDGRGIDTQYFGPGTRLTVL.

This clonotype has ten or more counts. V gene TRBV20-1 combines with J gene TRBJ2-7; the D gene is possibly TRBD2 (6 bases). V shed 0 bases and J shed 4 bases, with 13 bases lying between them. This CDR3 is 14 amino acids long. Germline V gene lookup returns CDR1 DFQATT and CDR2 SNEGSKA (reference sequence). The CDR3 coding sequence is TGCAGTGCTAGAGATACCGGGACTGGATACGAGCAGTACTTC. Translation gives CSARDTGTGYEQYF.

The rearrangement joins TRBV28 to TRBJ2-7; 8 bases are shared with TRBD1. The CDR3 contains 15 residues. CDR1 and CDR2 from the germline V gene are MDHEN and SYDVKM. V shed 7 bases and J 1 base; nucleotides not matched to a gene: 9. CDR3 nucleotide sequence: TGTGCCAGCACCCCGGACAGGGTGATATCCTACGAGCAGTACTTC. Its translation: CASTPDRVISYEQYF.

This clonotype has a count of ten or more. This chain links TRBV29-1 with TRBJ1-5; 8 bases match TRBD1. Germline V gene sequence: CDR1 SQVTM, CDR2 ANQGSEA. The trim removed 6 bases at V and 5 bases at J, leaving 12 bases unmatched. This CDR3 comprises 15 residues. The CDR3 loop reads CSVREARGLDQPQHF. In DNA, the CDR3 is TGCAGCGTGCGAGAGGCCAGGGGGCTCGATCAGCCCCAGCATTTT.

This clonotype has more than one count but fewer than ten. The chain is built from TRBV9 and TRBJ2-2; maybe TRBD2 (5 bases). The CDR3 contains 15 residues. The V end lost 0 bases, the J end lost 4 bases, and 10 bases lay between the germline ends. The germline V gene encodes CDR1 SGDLS and CDR2 YYNGEE. For the CDR3, the DNA is TGTGCCAGCAGCGTAGGACGGGGTGGCACCGGGGAGCTGTTTTTT. As protein: CASSVGRGGTGELFF.

The chain recombines TRBV5-1 with TRBJ2-6, with TRBD1 identical over 7 bases. The junction had 7 bases not matched to a gene; V was cut back by 2 bases and J by 2 bases. CDR1 is SGHRS and CDR2 is YFSETQ in the germline V gene. This CDR3 has 17 residues. The DNA for the CDR3 is TGCGCCAGCAGCTTTTACAGGGGCCTTCCTGGGGCCAACGTCCTGACTTTC. Protein product: CASSFYRGLPGANVLTF. The whole variable domain, filled in from reference TRBV5-1 and TRBJ2-6, reads KAGVTQTPRYLIKTRGQQVTLSCSPISGHRSVSWYQQTPGQGLQFLFEYFSETQRNKGNFPGRFSGRQFSNSRSEMNVSTLELGDSALYLCASSFYRGLPGANVLTFGAGSRLTVL.

The chain links TRBV2 to TRBJ2-1; TRBD2 matches 11 bases. The J segment lost 5 bases and the V segment lost 10 bases, leaving 31 bases of the junction unmatched. This CDR3 spans 22 amino acids. Germline V gene sequence: CDR1 SNHLY, CDR2 FYNNEI. CDR3 sequence: CATLHRHLGLAGPSPNDNEQFF. The DNA of the CDR3 is TGTGCCACCCTACATAGACACCTCGGACTAGCGGGTCCCTCGCCCAACGACAATGAGCAGTTCTTC. The full variable domain, completed using reference TRBV2 and TRBJ2-1, is EPEVTQTPSHQVTQMGQEVILRCVPISNHLYFYWYRQILGQKVEFLVSFYNNEISEKSEIFDDQFSVERPDGSNFTLKIRSTKLEDSAMYFCATLHRHLGLAGPSPNDNEQFFGPGTRLTVL.

This clonotype occurred many times. V gene TRBV5-6 combines with J gene TRBJ1-6, with TRBD1 identical over 7 bases. V dropped 4 bases and J dropped 7; count of bases not matched to a gene: 8. Germline CDR1 is SGHDT and CDR2 is YYEEEE. This CDR3 comprises 15 residues. The CDR3: CASSGAQGKNSPLHF. CDR3 sequence (DNA): TGTGCCAGCAGCGGTGCACAGGGGAAGAATTCACCCCTCCACTTT.

The genes are TRBV6-5 and TRBJ2-1; 14 nucleotides agree with TRBD2. Germline CDR1 and CDR2: MNHEY and SVGAGI. The CDR3 has 16 residues. Trimming removed 2 bases from V and 8 bases from J; junction bases left unmatched: 5. The CDR3 DNA follows: TGTGCCAGCAGTTACCCTGGACTAGCGGGAGGTTATGAGCAGTTCTTC. Translation gives CASSYPGLAGGYEQFF.

This rearrangement joins TRBV29-1 to TRBJ2-7; D is perhaps TRBD1 (6 bases). Trimming pared 6 bases from V and 0 bases from J, leaving 21 bases between. Germline assignment: CDR1 SQVTM and CDR2 ANQGSEA. The length of the CDR3 is 16 residues. Written as DNA, the CDR3 is TGCAGCGTGTGGGCTCACAGGGACGCCATCTCCTACGAGCAGTACTTC. Residues: CSVWAHRDAISYEQYF.

In this sample, this clonotype turned up many times. V is TRBV12-3 or TRBV12-4 and J is TRBJ1-1; no firm D call. The CDR3 runs to 12 residues. The ends were cut back, 9 bases at V and 3 bases at J, with 11 bases in the middle. As DNA, the CDR3 is TGTGCCAGTAAGGGTATCTACACTGAAGCTTTCTTT. This sequence encodes CASKGIYTEAFF.

This clonotype was seen repeatedly, ten times or more. CDR3 coding DNA: TGTGCCAGCAGTTTACGACAGGAACTGCCTTCCGTTGAGTACTTC. Its protein is CASSLRQELPSVEYF. This rearrangement joins TRBV6-5 to TRBJ2-7; D might be TRBD1 (6 bases). CDR1 is MNHEY, CDR2 SVGAGI, per germline. V was cut by 4 bases and J by 11 bases, with 24 bases left in between. The CDR3 spans 15 residues.

This clonotype was seen repeatedly, ten times or more. The rearrangement links TRBV2 to TRBJ1-1; D possibly corresponds to TRBD1 (6 bases). CDR3 length: 14 amino acids. Germline CDR1 and CDR2: SNHLY and FYNNEI. Trimming took off 7 bases at V and 6 bases at J, with 18 bases between the two ends. Here the CDR3 reads CASIGEAGHPEAFF. The CDR3 DNA reads TGTGCCAGCATCGGTGAAGCGGGACACCCTGAAGCTTTCTTT.

A remark on this clonotype: The junction differs from germline at one of its ends, possibly a read error. This chain connects TRBV6-1 to TRBJ2-1; D not resolved. The CDR3 runs to 15 residues. Germline V lookup: CDR1 MNHNS, CDR2 SASEGT. CDR3 protein: CASSEYWAENNGQFF. The CDR3 DNA is TGTGCCAGCAGTGAATACTGGGCAGAGAATAATGGGCAGTTCTTC.

This clonotype was seen at least ten times. The chain combines TRBV7-9 with TRBJ2-2; weak D call: TRBD1 (6 bases). CDR3 length: 15 residues. Per the germline V gene, CDR1 is SEHNR and CDR2 is FQNEAQ (reference sequence). Deletions cut 6 bases from V and 4 bases from J, with 15 bases between. The CDR3 reads CASSPTGKITGELFF. CDR3 DNA: TGTGCCAGCAGTCCCACAGGGAAAATCACCGGGGAGCTGTTTTTT.

This clonotype has at least ten counts. The genes are TRBV28 and TRBJ2-3; perhaps TRBD1 as D (5 bases). V was trimmed by 6 bases and J by 1 base, leaving 14 bases between them. Germline values: CDR1 MDHEN, CDR2 SYDVKM. The CDR3 totals 15 residues. This CDR3 reads CASRPDISRTDTQYF. CDR3 nucleotides: TGTGCCAGCAGACCGGACATCTCACGCACAGATACGCAGTATTTT.

In its sample, this clonotype was seen many times. The CDR3 nucleotides are TGTGCCAGCAGTATCTCAGGGGCTAACTACGAGCAGTACTTC. Translating gives CASSISGANYEQYF. This chain joins TRBV9 and TRBJ2-7; tentative D call: TRBD1 (6 bases). V was cut by 5 bases and J by 3 bases, with 15 bases left in between. The CDR3 runs 14 residues. The germline CDR1 and CDR2 sequences are SGDLS and YYNGEE.

This clonotype was seen ten or more times. The CDR3 reads CASSTPGQVTYEQYF. CDR3 DNA: TGTGCCAGCAGCACCCCGGGACAGGTAACCTACGAGCAGTACTTC. The chain links TRBV28 to TRBJ2-7; 8 nucleotides match TRBD1. CDR1 and CDR2 (germline): MDHEN, SYDVKM. This CDR3 has 15 amino acids. V trimming: 6 bases; J trimming: 2 bases; junction bases outside the gene matches: 9.

This clonotype has a count of ten or more. The chain couples TRBV3-1 to TRBJ2-2; TRBD1 agrees at 9 bases. V was clipped by 6 bases and J by 3 bases; unmatched bases: 5. CDR3 size: 15 residues. The germline V gene has CDR1 LGHDT and CDR2 YNNKEL (reference sequence). The chain's CDR3 is CASRPGTGHTGELFF. The CDR3 nucleotides read TGTGCCAGCAGACCGGGGACAGGGCACACCGGGGAGCTGTTTTTT.

This clonotype has a count of ten or more. The gene calls are TRBV12-3 or TRBV12-4 and TRBJ2-2; 13 bases line up with TRBD2. The V and J ends lost 6 bases and 6 bases, in that order; junction bases with no gene match: 4. CDR3 length: 15 residues. The CDR3 loop reads CASRWTSGSPGELFF. The CDR3 DNA reads as TGTGCCAGCAGATGGACTAGCGGGAGTCCCGGGGAGCTGTTTTTT.

This clonotype was observed a few times. The CDR3 region is CASSQGPGGESPLHF. As DNA, the CDR3 is TGCGCCAGCAGCCAAGGGCCAGGGGGCGAGTCACCCCTCCACTTT. V usage is TRBV4-1 and J usage is TRBJ1-6; 8 bases agree with TRBD1. CDR1 and CDR2 (germline): MGHRA, YSYEKL. The J segment lost 10 bases and the V segment lost 1 base, leaving 6 bases of the junction unmatched. The CDR3 loop spans 15 amino acids.

This clonotype was recorded many times. The genes are TRBV27 and TRBJ1-2; TRBD1 matches 9 bases. V lost 4 bases to trimming and J lost 5 bases; unmatched junction nucleotides: 5. This CDR3 has 14 residues. The germline gives CDR1 MNHEY, CDR2 SMNVEV (reference sequence). For the CDR3, the DNA is TGTGCCAGCAGTTCAGTGACAGGGGGGTATGGCTACACCTTC. It specifies CASSSVTGGYGYTF.

In this sample, this clonotype turned up many times. This chain joins TRBV2 and TRBJ2-3; 7 positions match TRBD2. Germline V CDR1 and CDR2: SNHLY, FYNNEI. This CDR3 is 15 amino acids long. V lost 1 base and J lost 2; bases outside the gene matches: 3. The CDR3 nucleotides read TGTGCCAGCAGTGAAGAGACTAGCCTCACAGATACGCAGTATTTT. It yields the protein CASSEETSLTDTQYF.

In this sample, this clonotype turned up many times. The chain is built from TRBV7-9 and TRBJ1-4; D remains ambiguous. Germline V gene data show CDR1 as SEHNR and CDR2 as FQNEAQ (reference sequence). V lost 1 base and J 14 bases, leaving 11 bases between the germline ends. The CDR3 has 12 residues. CDR3 coding DNA: TGTGCCAGCAGCTTAGGAGGGCAGGATCTGTTTTTT. It encodes CASSLGGQDLFF. Together with reference TRBV7-9 and TRBJ1-4, the CDR3 gives the full variable domain: DTGVSQNPRHKITKRGQNVTFRCDPISEHNRLYWYRQTLGQGPEFLTYFQNEAQLEKSRLLSDRFSAERPKGSFSTLEIQRTEQGDSAMYLCASSLGGQDLFFGSGTQLSVL.